These 21 T cell receptor beta chains came from one sample sequenced in a study of cytomegalovirus exposure and HLA in healthy donors. It was with 60 Vbeta and 13 Jbeta primers that the PCR ran. Libraries were prepared by immunoSEQ multiplex PCR; TCRdb keeps only in-frame clonotypes and omits some of them. This sample has 150,000 to 200,000 clones, with 65% to 85% found just once. Sequenced input: PBMCs. The receptors stem from a woman in her forties or fifties in good health and CMV-seropositive.

V is TRBV30 and J is TRBJ1-3; D call uncertain. This CDR3 is 12 amino acids long. Germline CDR1 reads GTSNPN; CDR2 reads SVGIG (reference sequence). The CDR3 bases are TGTGGATACGGGGAATCTGGAAACACCATATATTTT. This sequence encodes CGYGESGNTIYF.

The chain links TRBV2 to TRBJ2-1; TRBD2 matches at 11 bases. This CDR3 has 15 amino acids. J was trimmed by 2 bases and V by 5 bases; bases with no gene match: 2. Germline assignment: CDR1 SNHLY and CDR2 FYNNEI. CDR3 DNA: TGTGCCAGCAGTCAACTAGCGGGGGCCTACAATGAGCAGTTCTTC. It translates to CASSQLAGAYNEQFF.

The CDR3: CASSPNRDYGYTF. The CDR3 nucleotides are TGTGCCAGCAGCCCGAACAGAGACTATGGCTACACCTTC. The V gene is TRBV5-6, the J gene TRBJ1-2; D ambiguous. Germline values: CDR1 SGHDT, CDR2 YYEEEE. This CDR3 contains 13 residues. V shed 4 bases and J shed 3 bases, with 10 bases lying between them.

J is TRBJ2-3 and V is TRBV6-1; maybe TRBD2 (5 bases). The ends were cut back, 1 base at V and 12 bases at J, with 11 bases in the middle. Germline V gene data show CDR1 as MNHNS and CDR2 as SASEGT. The CDR3 has 12 residues. This CDR3 reads CASSEGLGVQYF. CDR3 nucleotide sequence: TGTGCCAGCAGTGAAGGACTCGGGGTACAGTATTTT.

The rearrangement links TRBV7-7 to TRBJ2-5, with 11 bases lining up with TRBD2. CDR3 length equals 16 residues. J gave up 7 bases and V 3 bases, and 10 bases lay outside the gene matches. From germline, CDR1 is SSHAT and CDR2 FNYEAQ (reference sequence). CDR3 DNA sequence: TGTGCCAGCAGCTTGTCTAGCGGGGGGAGTCTTGGGACCCAGTACTTC. Its translation is CASSLSSGGSLGTQYF.

The J gene is TRBJ1-2, the V gene TRBV6-5; TRBD1 might be the D (6 bases). V shed 5 bases and J shed 0 bases, with 7 bases lying between them. This CDR3 has 13 residues. Germline V lookup: CDR1 MNHEY, CDR2 SVGAGI. CDR3 residues: CASSRTANYGYTF. The CDR3 DNA sequence: TGTGCCAGCAGTCGGACAGCTAACTATGGCTACACCTTC.

This chain uses TRBV19 with TRBJ1-2, with 7 bases matching TRBD1. Germline-derived CDR1 and CDR2 are LNHDA and SQIVND (reference sequence). CDR3 length equals 15 residues. V was clipped by 5 bases and J by 7 bases; unmatched bases: 13. CDR3 sequence reads: CASSYSPGQQRGYTF. The CDR3 nucleotides are TGTGCCAGTAGTTATAGCCCGGGACAGCAACGTGGCTACACCTTC.

The chain uses TRBV6-1 and TRBJ1-5, with D maybe TRBD1 (6 bases). Germline V gene sequence: CDR1 MNHNS, CDR2 SASEGT. The CDR3 covers 14 residues. Trimming removed 5 bases from V and 9 bases from J, with 17 bases in between. This chain's CDR3 is CASSLKQQGSPQHF. In DNA form, the CDR3 reads TGTGCCAGCAGTTTAAAACAACAGGGATCGCCCCAGCATTTT.

The chain uses TRBV11-2 and TRBJ1-1, with D perhaps TRBD1 (5 bases). V was trimmed by 1 base and J by 10 bases, leaving 16 bases between them. Looked up from germline, CDR1 is SGHAT and CDR2 is FQNNGV. This CDR3 spans 14 amino acids. The CDR3 bases are TGTGCCAGCAGCTTAGGGGCGAAGGGTACAGGAGCTTTCTTT. This codes for CASSLGAKGTGAFF.

The chain joins TRBV5-6 to TRBJ2-7; D uncertain. Germline V lookup: CDR1 SGHDT, CDR2 YYEEEE. The CDR3 runs to 13 residues. V was clipped by 3 bases and J by 1 base, with 8 bases between them. CDR3 DNA sequence: TGTGCCAGCAGCTCTGACATATCCTACGAGCAGTACTTC. Its translation: CASSSDISYEQYF.

The V call is TRBV12-2, the J call TRBJ2-3; the table names TRBD2, a call not compared with the DNA. TRBV12-2 is a pseudogene locus. The CDR3 spans 18 residues. The CDR3 region has the DNA TGTGCAAGTCGCTTAGCGATGGGTAGCGGGGGGGCCGCAGATACGCAGTATTTT. It specifies CASRLAMGSGGAADTQYF.

V is TRBV6-5 and J is TRBJ1-4, with TRBD1 as a possible D gene (5 bases). Germline values: CDR1 MNHEY, CDR2 SVGAGI. The CDR3 contains 12 residues. Deletions cut 6 bases from V and 11 bases from J, with 13 bases between. DNA for the CDR3: TGTGCCAGCAGCTCTGAGGGGACTAAACTGTTTTTT. It translates to CASSSEGTKLFF.

V usage is TRBV7-9 and J usage is TRBJ2-6; maybe TRBD2 (6 bases). Germline V gene data show CDR1 as SEHNR and CDR2 as FQNEAQ (reference sequence). V lost 5 bases and J 0 bases, leaving 11 bases between the germline ends. The CDR3 is 16 residues long. CDR3 region: CASSPGLTSGANVLTF. Written as DNA, the CDR3 is TGTGCCAGCAGCCCGGGACTGACCTCTGGGGCCAACGTCCTGACTTTC. Full variable domain (outside the CDR3, taken from reference TRBV7-9 and TRBJ2-6): DTGVSQNPRHKITKRGQNVTFRCDPISEHNRLYWYRQTLGQGPEFLTYFQNEAQLEKSRLLSDRFSAERPKGSFSTLEIQRTEQGDSAMYLCASSPGLTSGANVLTFGAGSRLTVL.

For the CDR3, the DNA is TGTGCCAGCAGCCGGGGGGGCGGACGCTATGGCTACACCTTC. It specifies CASSRGGGRYGYTF. The V gene is TRBV2, the J gene TRBJ1-2; D is perhaps TRBD1 (6 bases). The CDR3 loop spans 14 amino acids. Germline CDR1 SNHLY, CDR2 FYNNEI. V gave up 6 bases and J gave up 4 bases, with 15 bases separating them.

The chain joins TRBV13 to TRBJ2-2; TRBD1 aligns across 9 bases. J gave up 1 base and V 4 bases, and 4 bases lay outside the gene matches. Germline V gene data show CDR1 as PRHDT and CDR2 as FYEKMQ (reference sequence). This CDR3 region has 16 residues. The CDR3 region is CASSSRQGGNTGELFF. In DNA, the CDR3 is TGTGCCAGCAGCTCACGACAGGGGGGGAACACCGGGGAGCTGTTTTTT.

This clone showed up just a few times. The chain recombines TRBV7-9 with TRBJ1-2; TRBD1 aligns across 9 bases. Trimming took 1 base from V and 5 from J; bases not matched to a gene: 5. CDR3 length equals 15 residues. CDR1 SEHNR and CDR2 FQNEAQ come from the germline V gene (reference sequence). The CDR3 here is CASSLDRGLGYGYTF. The CDR3 nucleotides are TGTGCCAGCAGCTTAGACAGGGGGCTTGGTTATGGCTACACCTTC.

The V and J genes are TRBV2 and TRBJ1-3, with 7 bases identical to TRBD1. The CDR3 loop spans 13 amino acids. The germline V gene encodes CDR1 SNHLY and CDR2 FYNNEI. The junction had 7 bases not matched to a gene; V was cut back by 8 bases and J by 6 bases. The CDR3 bases are TGTGCCAGCGCCCGGGACAGTAAAAACACCATATATTTT. Translation gives CASARDSKNTIYF.

The rearrangement links TRBV27 to TRBJ1-1, with 8 bases matching TRBD1. Germline CDR1 and CDR2: MNHEY and SMNVEV (reference sequence). V shed 4 bases and J 0 bases; nucleotides not matched to a gene: 4. The length of the CDR3 is 15 residues. The CDR3, as DNA: TGTGCCAGCAGTTCGGGACAGGTGATGAACACTGAAGCTTTCTTT. Protein: CASSSGQVMNTEAFF.

This rearrangement joins TRBV9 to TRBJ2-1; a weak D match, TRBD2 (6 bases). V was clipped by 0 bases and J by 9 bases, with 22 bases between them. Germline loops: CDR1 SGDLS, CDR2 YYNGEE. The CDR3 covers 17 residues. CDR3 sequence reads: CASSVGLGGQGVREQFF. CDR3 sequence (DNA): TGTGCCAGCAGCGTAGGCCTCGGGGGTCAGGGCGTCCGTGAGCAGTTCTTC.

The V gene is TRBV10-1, the J gene TRBJ2-1; TRBD2 agrees at 11 bases. The CDR3 is 15 amino acids. V lost 3 bases to trimming and J lost 4 bases; unmatched junction nucleotides: 2. CDR1 is WNHNN and CDR2 is SYGVQD in the germline V gene (reference sequence). Here the CDR3 DNA reads TGCGCCAGCAGTGAAGTAGCGGGGGGGTACAATGAGCAGTTCTTC. Encoded protein: CASSEVAGGYNEQFF.

The genes are TRBV9 and TRBJ1-6, with 7 bases fitting TRBD1. Germline-derived CDR1 and CDR2 are SGDLS and YYNGEE. The V and J ends lost 3 bases and 5 bases, in that order; junction bases with no gene match: 5. CDR3 length: 15 residues. The CDR3 bases are TGTGCCAGCAGCGCCGAGGGGGCAGATAATTCACCCCTCCACTTT. Amino acid sequence: CASSAEGADNSPLHF.